The sequence of this T cell receptor beta chain was determined in a study of prognosis after radiotherapy for stage I lung cancer. For the study at large: Following radiotherapy, four patients went on to present distant metastases at a median of 7 months, and about 15 exhibited no significant progression. Findings and caveats of the study: Patients with distant metastases had lower Shannon entropy after stereotactic body radiation therapy.

Remarks on this clonotype: Its cognate antigen is unknown. Since a far larger clone is one base different, this is likely a read error.

With V trimmed by 7 bases and J by 7 bases, 14 bases remained unmatched. CDR3 length: 16 residues. Germline-derived CDR1 and CDR2 are PRHDT and FYEKMQ (reference sequence). Two-round multiplex PCR, the amplification method, yielded TCR beta CDR3 from genomic DNA. Specific primers for each TRBV and TRBJ gene were what first-round PCR used. TCRdb recomputed calls from the multiplex PCR reads with MiXCR, one row per CDR3 protein. The sample shows roughly 13,000 distinct CDR3 sequences, about 32% of them seen only once. On two occasions, one at each of two time points, 5 to 7 milliliters of peripheral blood were drawn.

The rearrangement links TRBV13 to TRBJ2-7; 12 bases align to TRBD2. The sequences come from PBMCs, collected before or after stereotactic body radiation therapy (not recorded which). This clonotype was obtained from a donor older than 45 with non-small cell lung cancer. The chain's CDR3 is CASTIGLAGQYNEQYF. CDR3 bases: TGTGCCAGCACCATTGGACTAGCGGGACAGTACAATGAGCAGTACTTC.